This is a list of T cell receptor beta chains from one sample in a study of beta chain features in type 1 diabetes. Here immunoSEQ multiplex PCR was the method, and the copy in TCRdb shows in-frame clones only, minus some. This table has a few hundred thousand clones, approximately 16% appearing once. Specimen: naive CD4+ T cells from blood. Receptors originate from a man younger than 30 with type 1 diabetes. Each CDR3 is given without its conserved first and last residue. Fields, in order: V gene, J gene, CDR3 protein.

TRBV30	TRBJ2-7	ASGTPGRQQY
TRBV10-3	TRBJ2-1	AIGLSGVYNEQF
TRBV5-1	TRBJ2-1	ASKIDPWSGRGDEQF
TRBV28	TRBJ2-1	ASSLRVLLYNEQF
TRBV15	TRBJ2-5	ATSTRKQGAGETQY
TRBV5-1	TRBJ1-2	ASSTGTGGNYGYT
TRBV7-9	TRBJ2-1	ASSFAGRGINEQF
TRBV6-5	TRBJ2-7	ASRATGPYEQY
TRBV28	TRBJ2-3	ASSLYGLTDTQY
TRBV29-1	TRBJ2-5	SAKGAETQY
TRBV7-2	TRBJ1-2	ASSLHPGQGVYGYT
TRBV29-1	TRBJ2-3	SVVGRVADTQY
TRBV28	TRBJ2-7	ASSLIQAHSYEQY
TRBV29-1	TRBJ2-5	SQGQRGETQY
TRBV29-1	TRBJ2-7	SVQGPILYEQY
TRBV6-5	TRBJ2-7	ASRRTGTGSYEQY
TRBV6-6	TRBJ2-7	ASRLAGGYEQY
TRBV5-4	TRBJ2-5	ASSETTGGETQY
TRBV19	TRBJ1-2	ASGDGYGYT
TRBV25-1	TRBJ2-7	ASSESVSYEQY
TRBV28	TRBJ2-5	ASSFTGGLVETQY
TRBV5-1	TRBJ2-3	ASSLVGGGSPDTQY
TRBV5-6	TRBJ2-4	ASSLRSGEVDIQY
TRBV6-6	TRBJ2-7	ASSLDRGLREQY
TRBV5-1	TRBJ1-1	ASSLSAGMNTEAF
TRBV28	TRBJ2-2	ASSLRPGTGGPPFTGELF
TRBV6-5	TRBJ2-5	ASSSWGLATETQY
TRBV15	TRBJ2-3	ATSRPGQRTDTQY
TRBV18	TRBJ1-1	ASSLDKNTEAF
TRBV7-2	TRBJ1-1	ASSSPGQGARAEAF
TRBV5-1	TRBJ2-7	ASSLARGSLSGEQY
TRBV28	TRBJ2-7	ASYPQGAPYEQY